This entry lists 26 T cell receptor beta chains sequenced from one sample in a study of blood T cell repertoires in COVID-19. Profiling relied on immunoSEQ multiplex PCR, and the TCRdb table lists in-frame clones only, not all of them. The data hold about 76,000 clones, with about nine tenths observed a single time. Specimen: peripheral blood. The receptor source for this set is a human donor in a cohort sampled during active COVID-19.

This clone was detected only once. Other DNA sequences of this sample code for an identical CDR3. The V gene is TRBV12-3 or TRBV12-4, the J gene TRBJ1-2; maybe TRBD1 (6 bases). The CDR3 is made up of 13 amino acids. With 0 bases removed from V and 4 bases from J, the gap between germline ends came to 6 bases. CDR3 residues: CASSLAGGYGYTF. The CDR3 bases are TGTGCCAGCAGTTTAGCAGGGGGCTATGGCTACACCTTC.

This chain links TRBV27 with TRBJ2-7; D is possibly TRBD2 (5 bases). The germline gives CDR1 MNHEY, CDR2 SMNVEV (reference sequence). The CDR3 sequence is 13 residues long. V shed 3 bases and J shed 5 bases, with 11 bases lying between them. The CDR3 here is CASSLWENDEQYF. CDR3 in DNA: TGTGCCAGCAGTTTGTGGGAGAATGACGAGCAGTACTTC.

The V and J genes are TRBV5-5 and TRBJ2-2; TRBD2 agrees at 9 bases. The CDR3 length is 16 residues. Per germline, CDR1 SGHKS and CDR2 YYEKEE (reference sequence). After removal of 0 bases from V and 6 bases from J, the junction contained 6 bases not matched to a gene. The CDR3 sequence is CASSLVPSGTAGELFF. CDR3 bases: TGTGCCAGCAGCTTGGTGCCTAGCGGGACCGCCGGGGAGCTGTTTTTT.

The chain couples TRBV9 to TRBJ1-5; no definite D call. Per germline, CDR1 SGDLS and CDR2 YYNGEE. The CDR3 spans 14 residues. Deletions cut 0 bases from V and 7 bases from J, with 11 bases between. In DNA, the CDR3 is TGTGCCAGCAGCGTAGAGGGAGGATTGCAGCCCCAGCATTTT. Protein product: CASSVEGGLQPQHF. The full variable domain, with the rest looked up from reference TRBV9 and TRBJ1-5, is DSGVTQTPKHLITATGQRVTLRCSPRSGDLSVYWYQQSLDQGLQFLIQYYNGEERAKGNILERFSAQQFPDLHSELNLSSLELGDSALYFCASSVEGGLQPQHFGDGTRLSIL.

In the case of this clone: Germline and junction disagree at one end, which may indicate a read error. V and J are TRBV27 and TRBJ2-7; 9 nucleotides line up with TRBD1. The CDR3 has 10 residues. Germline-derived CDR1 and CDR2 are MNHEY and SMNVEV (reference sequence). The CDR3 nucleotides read TGTGCCAGCAGTATGACAGGGGGGCACTTC. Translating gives CASSMTGGHF.

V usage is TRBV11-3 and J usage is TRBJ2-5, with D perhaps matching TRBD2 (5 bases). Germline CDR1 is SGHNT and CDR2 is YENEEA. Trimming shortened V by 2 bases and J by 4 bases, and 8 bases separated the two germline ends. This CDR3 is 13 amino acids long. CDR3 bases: TGTGCCAGCAGCTTACGGGAAGGAGAGACCCAGTACTTC. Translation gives CASSLREGETQYF.

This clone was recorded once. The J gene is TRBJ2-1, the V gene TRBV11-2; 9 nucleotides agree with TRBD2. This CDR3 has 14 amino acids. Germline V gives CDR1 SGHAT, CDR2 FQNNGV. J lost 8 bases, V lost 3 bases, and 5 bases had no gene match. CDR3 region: CASSLGLAGHEQFF. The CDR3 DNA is TGTGCCAGCAGCTTGGGACTAGCTGGGCATGAGCAGTTCTTC.

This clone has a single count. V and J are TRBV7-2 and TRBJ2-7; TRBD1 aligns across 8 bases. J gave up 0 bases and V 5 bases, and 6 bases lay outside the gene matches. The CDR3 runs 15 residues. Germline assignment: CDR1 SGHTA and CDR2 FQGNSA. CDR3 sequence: CASSAAGGLSYEQYF. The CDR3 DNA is TGTGCCAGCAGCGCCGCAGGGGGCCTCTCCTACGAGCAGTACTTC.

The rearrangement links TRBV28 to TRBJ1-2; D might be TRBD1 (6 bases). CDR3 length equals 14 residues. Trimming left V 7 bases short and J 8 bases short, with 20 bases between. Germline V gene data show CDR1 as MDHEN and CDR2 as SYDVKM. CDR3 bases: TGTGCCAGCACCACATCCACAGGGACGGGAGGCTACACCTTC. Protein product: CASTTSTGTGGYTF.

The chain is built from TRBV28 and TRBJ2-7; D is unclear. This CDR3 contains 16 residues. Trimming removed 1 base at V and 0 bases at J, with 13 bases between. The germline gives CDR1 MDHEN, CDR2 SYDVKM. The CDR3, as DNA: TGTGCCAGCAGTTTATTCAGATCCTCGTCCTCCTACGAGCAGTACTTC. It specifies CASSLFRSSSSYEQYF. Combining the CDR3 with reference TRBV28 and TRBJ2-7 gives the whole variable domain DVKVTQSSRYLVKRTGEKVFLECVQDMDHENMFWYRQDPGLGLRLIYFSYDVKMKEKGDIPEGYSVSREKKERFSLILESASTNQTSMYLCASSLFRSSSSYEQYFGPGTRLTVT.

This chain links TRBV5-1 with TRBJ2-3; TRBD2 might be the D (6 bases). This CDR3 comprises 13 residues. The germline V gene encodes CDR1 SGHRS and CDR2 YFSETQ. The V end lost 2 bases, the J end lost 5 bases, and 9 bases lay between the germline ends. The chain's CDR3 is CASSFGGEDTQYF. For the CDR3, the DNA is TGCGCCAGCAGCTTTGGCGGGGAAGATACGCAGTATTTT.

DNA for the CDR3: TGTGCCAGCAGCGTAGATCTAGCCACGGTCAATGAGCAGTTCTTC. The encoded protein is CASSVDLATVNEQFF. The V call is TRBV9, the J call TRBJ2-1, with D possibly matching TRBD2 (5 bases). Germline assignment: CDR1 SGDLS and CDR2 YYNGEE. The V gene lost 0 bases and the J gene lost 6 bases, with 13 bases spanning the gap. The CDR3 is 15 residues long. Full variable domain (remainder filled in from reference TRBV9 and TRBJ2-1): DSGVTQTPKHLITATGQRVTLRCSPRSGDLSVYWYQQSLDQGLQFLIQYYNGEERAKGNILERFSAQQFPDLHSELNLSSLELGDSALYFCASSVDLATVNEQFFGPGTRLTVL.

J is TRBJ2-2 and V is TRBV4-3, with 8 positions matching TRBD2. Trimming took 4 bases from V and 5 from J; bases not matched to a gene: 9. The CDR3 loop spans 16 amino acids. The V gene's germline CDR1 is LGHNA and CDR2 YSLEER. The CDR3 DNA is TGCGCCAGCAGCCCGAGAGTCGGGAGGGGAACCGGGGAGCTGTTTTTT. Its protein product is CASSPRVGRGTGELFF.

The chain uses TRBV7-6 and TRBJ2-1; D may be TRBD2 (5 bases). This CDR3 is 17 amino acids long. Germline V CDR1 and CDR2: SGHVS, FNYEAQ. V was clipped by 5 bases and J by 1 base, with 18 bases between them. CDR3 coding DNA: TGTGCCAGCAGCCGGACTGCCCCACCGATATCCTACAATGAGCAGTTCTTC. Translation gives CASSRTAPPISYNEQFF.

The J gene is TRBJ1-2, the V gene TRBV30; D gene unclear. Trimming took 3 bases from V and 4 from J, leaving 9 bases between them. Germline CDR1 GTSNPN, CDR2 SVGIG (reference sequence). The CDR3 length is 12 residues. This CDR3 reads CAWSQSPYGYTF. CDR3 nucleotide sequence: TGTGCCTGGAGCCAATCCCCCTATGGCTACACCTTC.

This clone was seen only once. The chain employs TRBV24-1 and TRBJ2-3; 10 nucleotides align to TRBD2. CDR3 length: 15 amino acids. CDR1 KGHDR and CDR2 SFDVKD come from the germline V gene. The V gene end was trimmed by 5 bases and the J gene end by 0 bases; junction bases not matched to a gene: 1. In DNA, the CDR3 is TGTGCCACCAGTGCACTAGCGGGGAGCACAGATACGCAGTATTTT. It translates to CATSALAGSTDTQYF.

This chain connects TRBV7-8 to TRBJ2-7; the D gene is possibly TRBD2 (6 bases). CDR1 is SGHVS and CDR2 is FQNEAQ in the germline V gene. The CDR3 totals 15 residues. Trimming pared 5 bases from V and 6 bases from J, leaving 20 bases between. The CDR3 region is CASSASGTPNSEQYF. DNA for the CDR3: TGTGCCAGCAGCGCGTCCGGGACTCCCAACTCCGAGCAGTACTTC. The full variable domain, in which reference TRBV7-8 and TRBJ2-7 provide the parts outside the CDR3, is GAGVSQSPRYKVAKRGQDVALRCDPISGHVSLFWYQQALGQGPEFLTYFQNEAQLDKSGLPSDRFFAERPEGSVSTLKIQRTQQEDSAVYLCASSASGTPNSEQYFGPGTRLTVT.

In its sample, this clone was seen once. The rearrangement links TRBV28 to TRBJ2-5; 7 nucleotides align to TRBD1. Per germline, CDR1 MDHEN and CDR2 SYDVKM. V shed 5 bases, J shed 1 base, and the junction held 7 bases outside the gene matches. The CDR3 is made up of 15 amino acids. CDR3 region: CASSGTADFQETQYF. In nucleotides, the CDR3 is TGTGCCAGCAGTGGGACAGCAGACTTCCAAGAGACCCAGTACTTC. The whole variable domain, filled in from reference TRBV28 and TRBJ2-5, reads DVKVTQSSRYLVKRTGEKVFLECVQDMDHENMFWYRQDPGLGLRLIYFSYDVKMKEKGDIPEGYSVSREKKERFSLILESASTNQTSMYLCASSGTADFQETQYFGPGTRLLVL.

This CDR3 reads CASSFGTGELFF. The CDR3 DNA reads TGTGCCAGCAGCTTTGGTACAGGGGAGCTGTTTTTT. The chain recombines TRBV11-2 with TRBJ2-2; D is uncertain. The length of the CDR3 is 12 residues. Trimming took 3 bases from V and 8 from J, leaving 7 bases between them. Per the germline V gene, CDR1 is SGHAT and CDR2 is FQNNGV. Based on the CDR3 plus reference TRBV11-2 and TRBJ2-2, the full variable domain is EAGVAQSPRYKIIEKRQSVAFWCNPISGHATLYWYQQILGQGPKLLIQFQNNGVVDDSQLPKDRFSAERLKGVDSTLKIQPAKLEDSAVYLCASSFGTGELFFGEGSRLTVL.

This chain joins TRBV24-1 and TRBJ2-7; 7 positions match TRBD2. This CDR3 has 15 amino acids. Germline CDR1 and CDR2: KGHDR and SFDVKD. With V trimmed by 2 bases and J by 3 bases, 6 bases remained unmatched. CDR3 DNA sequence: TGTGCCACCAGTGATTCCGGGACTACGGACTACGAGCAGTACTTC. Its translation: CATSDSGTTDYEQYF.

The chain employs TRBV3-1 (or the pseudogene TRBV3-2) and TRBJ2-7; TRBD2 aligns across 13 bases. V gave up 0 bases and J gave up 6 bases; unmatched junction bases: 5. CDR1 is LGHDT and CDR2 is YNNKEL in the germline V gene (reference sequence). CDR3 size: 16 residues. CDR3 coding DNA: TGTGCCAGCAGCCAAGAGTCAAGACTAGCGGGAGGCGAGCAGTACTTC. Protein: CASSQESRLAGGEQYF.

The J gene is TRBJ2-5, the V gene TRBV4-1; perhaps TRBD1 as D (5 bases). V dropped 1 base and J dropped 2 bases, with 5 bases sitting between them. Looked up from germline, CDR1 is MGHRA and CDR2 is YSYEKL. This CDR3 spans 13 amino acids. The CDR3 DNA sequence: TGCGCCAGCAGCCAAGGACAGCAAGAGACCCAGTACTTC. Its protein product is CASSQGQQETQYF.

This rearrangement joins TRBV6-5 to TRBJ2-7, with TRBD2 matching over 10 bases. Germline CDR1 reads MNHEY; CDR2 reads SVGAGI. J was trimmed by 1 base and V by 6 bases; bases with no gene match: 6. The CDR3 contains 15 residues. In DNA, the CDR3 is TGTGCCAGCAGGGCTGAGCGGGAGGGTTCCTACGAGCAGTACTTC. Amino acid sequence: CASRAEREGSYEQYF.

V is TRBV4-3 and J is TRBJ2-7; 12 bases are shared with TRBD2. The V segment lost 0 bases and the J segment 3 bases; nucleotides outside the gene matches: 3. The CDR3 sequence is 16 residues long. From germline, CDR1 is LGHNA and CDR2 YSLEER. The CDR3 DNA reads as TGCGCCAGCAGCCAAGATGGGACTAGCGGGTACTACGAGCAGTACTTC. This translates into CASSQDGTSGYYEQYF.

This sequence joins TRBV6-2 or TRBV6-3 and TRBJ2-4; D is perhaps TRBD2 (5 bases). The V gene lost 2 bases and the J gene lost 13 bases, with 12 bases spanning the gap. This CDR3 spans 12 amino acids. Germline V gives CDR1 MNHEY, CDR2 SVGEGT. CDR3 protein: CASSYGRVVQYF. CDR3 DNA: TGTGCCAGCAGTTACGGGCGGGTAGTCCAGTACTTC.

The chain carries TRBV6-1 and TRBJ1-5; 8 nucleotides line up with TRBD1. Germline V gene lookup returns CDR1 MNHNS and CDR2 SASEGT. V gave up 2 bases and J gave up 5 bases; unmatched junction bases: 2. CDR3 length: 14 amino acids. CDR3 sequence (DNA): TGTGCCAGCAGTGAACAACAGGGGGATCAGCCCCAGCATTTT. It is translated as CASSEQQGDQPQHF.